The table lists the clone carrying this TCR beta chain with many counts. Its cognate antigen is unknown. How the authors handled the data: A classifier for distant metastasis in papillary thyroid cancer was constructed using CDR3 differences observed across clinicopathological groups. Using MiXCR, TCRdb re-called clones from the PCR reads. Clone size and V and J calls follow TCRdb, not the original study. The sample has roughly 30,000 clones, around a sixth seen once. The V and J ends lost 3 bases and 4 bases respectively, with 16 bases between them. In germline, CDR1 is DFQATT, CDR2 SNEGSKA (reference sequence). The CDR3 totals 15 residues. The data are from a study of metastatic and nonmetastatic thyroid tumors. Study context: Repertoire comparison spanned blood and tumor or nodule tissue of malignant and benign thyroid patients. Study-level results: It was reported that TCR beta diversity was significantly higher in malignant thyroid tumors than benign nodules, in blood and tumor.

Patients underwent thyroid surgery, and none had received any treatment before it. The clonotype originates from a female donor with papillary thyroid cancer or a benign thyroid nodule (not recorded which). Some clones in this sample may be carry-over from other donors' samples. The material sequenced was blood. J is TRBJ1-5 and V is TRBV20-1; possibly TRBD1 for D (6 bases). Here the CDR3 DNA reads TGCAGTGCTAGCGTACTAATGGACAGAAATCAGCCCCAGCATTTT. Protein: CSASVLMDRNQPQHF.